What follows are 10 T cell receptor beta chains derived from one specimen sequenced in a study of early stage breast cancer tumors. TCRdb keeps only in-frame clones here, not all; method: immunoSEQ multiplex PCR. The table includes approximately 70,000 clones, around 80% detected once. The sequencing input was blood. Every receptor here comes from a person aged 35-55 years with breast cancer.

V and J are TRBV30 and TRBJ2-2, with TRBD1 matching over 7 bases. V dropped 0 bases and J dropped 7; count of bases not matched to a gene: 2. Germline CDR1 reads GTSNPN; CDR2 reads SVGIG (reference sequence). CDR3 size: 13 residues. The CDR3 loop is CAWSVAGGGELFF. For the CDR3, the DNA is TGTGCCTGGAGTGTAGCAGGGGGCGGGGAGCTGTTTTTT.

The V gene is TRBV18, the J gene TRBJ2-7; D remains ambiguous. The CDR3 is 13 amino acids. From germline, CDR1 is KGHSH and CDR2 LQKENI. The V and J ends lost 3 bases and 3 bases respectively, with 9 bases between them. CDR3 region: CASSPIEDYEQYF. The CDR3 DNA reads TGTGCCAGCTCACCCATCGAGGACTACGAGCAGTACTTC.

V usage is TRBV27 and J usage is TRBJ2-7, with D perhaps TRBD1 (5 bases). Germline CDR1 is MNHEY and CDR2 is SMNVEV (reference sequence). The germline V and J ends were trimmed by 6 bases and 1 base, with 13 bases remaining between them. This CDR3 has 14 residues. DNA of the CDR3: TGTGCCAGCAGCCCCAGGGCCGAGTCCTACGAGCAGTACTTC. Protein sequence: CASSPRAESYEQYF.

This clone was counted a few times. The V gene is TRBV19, the J gene TRBJ1-2; D gene uncertain. V lost 1 base and J 1 base, leaving 10 bases between the germline ends. Germline V gene lookup returns CDR1 LNHDA and CDR2 SQIVND (reference sequence). The CDR3 runs 15 residues. Here the CDR3 DNA reads TGTGCCAGTAGTATAGGTCACGTGGATAACTATGGCTACACCTTC. This gives the protein CASSIGHVDNYGYTF.

The gene calls are TRBV6-5 and TRBJ2-1; 13 bases line up with TRBD2. V shed 6 bases and J 3 bases; nucleotides not matched to a gene: 2. The CDR3 has 15 residues. Germline values: CDR1 MNHEY, CDR2 SVGAGI. The CDR3 region has the DNA TGTGCCAGCAGCCGGACTAGCGGGAGCTACAATGAGCAGTTCTTC. It specifies CASSRTSGSYNEQFF.

This sequence joins TRBV5-6 and TRBJ2-5; 9 bases map to TRBD1. The V gene's germline CDR1 is SGHDT and CDR2 YYEEEE. V was clipped by 4 bases and J by 5 bases; unmatched bases: 15. The CDR3 is 17 residues long. The CDR3 reads CASSRTGGGNLGETQYF. In DNA, the CDR3 is TGTGCCAGCAGCAGAACAGGGGGCGGCAATCTAGGGGAGACCCAGTACTTC.

The chain carries TRBV30 and TRBJ2-1; 11 positions agree with TRBD2. CDR1 is GTSNPN and CDR2 is SVGIG in the germline V gene (reference sequence). J gave up 5 bases and V 4 bases, and 7 bases lay outside the gene matches. CDR3 length: 15 residues. The CDR3 is CAWTPGTSGHNEQFF. CDR3 coding DNA: TGTGCCTGGACCCCGGGGACTAGCGGCCACAATGAGCAGTTCTTC.

This clone was observed once. The chain is built from TRBV28 and TRBJ1-2, with 7 bases matching TRBD1. The V segment lost 6 bases and the J segment 4 bases; nucleotides outside the gene matches: 8. The CDR3 is 14 residues long. Germline V lookup: CDR1 MDHEN, CDR2 SYDVKM. The CDR3 DNA is TGTGCCAGCAGACGACAGGGCCAACTCTATGGCTACACCTTC. Translating it yields CASRRQGQLYGYTF.

The J gene is TRBJ1-2, the V gene TRBV7-9, with a tentative D call TRBD1 (5 bases). V lost 1 base, J lost 3 bases, and 9 bases lay in between. The CDR3 extends over 14 amino acids. Germline-derived CDR1 and CDR2 are SEHNR and FQNEAQ (reference sequence). This CDR3 is CASSLVGPDYGYTF. The CDR3 DNA reads as TGTGCCAGCAGCTTAGTGGGGCCCGACTATGGCTACACCTTC. The full variable domain, completed using reference TRBV7-9 and TRBJ1-2, is DTGVSQNPRHKITKRGQNVTFRCDPISEHNRLYWYRQTLGQGPEFLTYFQNEAQLEKSRLLSDRFSAERPKGSFSTLEIQRTEQGDSAMYLCASSLVGPDYGYTFGSGTRLTVV.

J is TRBJ1-2 and V is TRBV30; tentatively, D is TRBD1 (6 bases). CDR3 length: 14 amino acids. Per germline, CDR1 GTSNPN and CDR2 SVGIG (reference sequence). Trimming stripped 0 bases from V and 4 bases from J, with 12 bases between. This CDR3 is CAWSVPGGVYGYTF. CDR3 DNA sequence: TGTGCCTGGAGTGTACCGGGGGGCGTCTATGGCTACACCTTC. The entire variable domain, with the rest obtained from reference TRBV30 and TRBJ1-2, is as follows: SQTIHQWPATLVQPVGSPLSLECTVEGTSNPNLYWYRQAAGRGLQLLFYSVGIGQISSEVPQNLSASRPQDRQFILSSKKLLLSDSGFYLCAWSVPGGVYGYTFGSGTRLTVV.